This TCR beta chain was identified in a study of blood T cell repertoires in COVID-19. Study-wide context: From T cells, B-cell-depleted T cells, or PBMCs came the material, which was cDNA or gDNA.

Authors' methods: Nucleated cell number was recorded as an estimate derived from reference gene primer amplification. Measured with immunoSEQ multiplex PCR; TCRdb has only the in-frame clones, and not every one. D and trimming were read from the DNA, whereas the V and J calls and clone size are those reported in that table. The table lists 90,000 or so clones, roughly 88% of them singletons, with about 6.7% in the top ten. Recruited during active infection, patients (from Seattle) were subsequently followed longitudinally. The CDR3 is 15 residues long. Trimming took 7 bases from V and 4 from J, leaving 17 bases between them. CDR1 is LNHDA, CDR2 SQIVND, per germline (reference sequence).

The sample consisted of peripheral blood. This sequence was found in a man aged 18 to 29 with COVID-19, enrolled during active disease. The chain uses TRBV19 and TRBJ2-1; weak D call: TRBD2 (6 bases). This CDR3 reads CASTSWGDQYNEQFF. CDR3 in DNA: TGTGCCAGTACATCTTGGGGGGACCAATACAATGAGCAGTTCTTC. Drawing the rest from reference TRBV19 and TRBJ2-1, the complete variable domain is DGGITQSPKYLFRKEGQNVTLSCEQNLNHDAMYWYRQDPGQGLRLIYYSQIVNDFQKGDIAEGYSVSREKKESFPLTVTSAQKNPTAFYLCASTSWGDQYNEQFFGPGTRLTVL.